Presented here are 30 T cell receptor beta chains from one specimen sequenced in a study of cytomegalovirus exposure and HLA in healthy donors. The PCR employed 60 Vbeta primers together with 13 Jbeta primers. The data were produced by immunoSEQ multiplex PCR, yet TCRdb's version contains in-frame clones alone and is incomplete. The sample has some 120,000 clones, 75% to 90% seen once; the top ten hold 1%. Source material: PBMCs. These receptors all come from a man aged 35-49 years in good health and CMV-seronegative.

V is TRBV5-1 and J is TRBJ2-5; 14 nucleotides agree with TRBD2. The V segment lost 5 bases and the J segment 5 bases; nucleotides outside the gene matches: 8. This CDR3 is 16 amino acids long. CDR1 SGHRS and CDR2 YFSETQ come from the germline V gene. The CDR3 here is CASSPGLAGVRETQYF. The CDR3 DNA reads as TGCGCCAGCAGTCCGGGACTAGCGGGAGTGAGGGAGACCCAGTACTTC.

The rearrangement uses TRBV7-8 and TRBJ1-2, with 7 bases identical to TRBD1. The CDR3 runs to 16 residues. V shed 1 base, J shed 6 bases, and the junction held 11 bases outside the gene matches. The germline gives CDR1 SGHVS, CDR2 FQNEAQ. The chain's CDR3 is CASSLEGAGRLDGYTF. DNA for the CDR3: TGTGCCAGCAGCTTAGAGGGGGCGGGGCGTTTAGATGGCTACACCTTC.

This chain connects TRBV7-7 to TRBJ2-1; the match to TRBD2 covers 8 bases. Germline V gene sequence: CDR1 SSHAT, CDR2 FNYEAQ (reference sequence). V shed 4 bases, J shed 9 bases, and the junction held 2 bases outside the gene matches. This CDR3 has 12 amino acids. CDR3 in DNA: TGTGCCAGCAGCTCCAGCGGGGGTGAGCAGTTCTTC. The encoded protein is CASSSSGGEQFF.

Worth noting for this clone: At one of its ends the junction is not consistent with the germline gene, which may arise from a read error. This sample includes further DNA sequences coding for the same CDR3. The chain combines TRBV11-2 with TRBJ1-1; tentative D call: TRBD1 (5 bases). Per germline, CDR1 SGHAT and CDR2 FQNNGV. This CDR3 is 13 amino acids long. CDR3 coding DNA: TGTGCCAGCAGCGTAGACAGGAACACTGAAGCTTTCTTT. The encoded protein is CASSVDRNTEAFF.

V and J are TRBV4-1 and TRBJ2-1, with 11 bases aligning to TRBD2. The CDR3 contains 15 residues. The V gene end was trimmed by 5 bases and the J gene end by 3 bases; junction bases not matched to a gene: 3. CDR1 and CDR2 from the germline V gene are MGHRA and YSYEKL. The CDR3 region has the DNA TGCGCCAGCAGCGGGACTAGCGGAGTCTACAATGAGCAGTTCTTC. It codes for CASSGTSGVYNEQFF.

The chain has TRBV2 and TRBJ2-7; no clear D. V was shortened by 6 bases and J by 2 bases, with 17 bases between the two germline ends. The CDR3 consists of 15 residues. CDR1 SNHLY and CDR2 FYNNEI come from the germline V gene. CDR3 sequence: CASRSLVSPPYEQYF. The CDR3 nucleotides are TGTGCCAGCAGGTCCCTCGTTAGCCCACCCTACGAGCAGTACTTC.

The rearrangement uses TRBV5-1 and TRBJ1-2, with TRBD1 matching over 9 bases. This CDR3 has 14 residues. The V and J ends lost 4 bases and 6 bases, in that order; junction bases with no gene match: 7. CDR1 and CDR2 from the germline V gene are SGHRS and YFSETQ. The CDR3 nucleotides read TGCGCCAGCAGCCCGGGACAGGGCTTCGATGGCTACACCTTC. It specifies CASSPGQGFDGYTF. Looking up the rest from reference TRBV5-1 and TRBJ1-2 gives the full variable domain: KAGVTQTPRYLIKTRGQQVTLSCSPISGHRSVSWYQQTPGQGLQFLFEYFSETQRNKGNFPGRFSGRQFSNSRSEMNVSTLELGDSALYLCASSPGQGFDGYTFGSGTRLTVV.

This clone has a single count. V gene TRBV7-3 combines with J gene TRBJ1-1, with unresolved D. The germline gives CDR1 SGHTA, CDR2 FQGTGA. V was pared by 5 bases and J by 0 bases, with 22 bases between. The CDR3 extends over 18 amino acids. The CDR3 protein is CASSLTRWGEGLNTEAFF. The DNA of the CDR3 is TGTGCCAGCAGCCTCACCCGGTGGGGAGAAGGGCTGAACACTGAAGCTTTCTTT.

The chain carries TRBV6-5 and TRBJ2-1, with 9 bases matching TRBD1. Germline CDR1 reads MNHEY; CDR2 reads SVGAGI. J lost 5 bases, V lost 8 bases, and 10 bases had no gene match. CDR3 size: 15 residues. CDR3 loop: CASRPGTGQNNEQFF. DNA for the CDR3: TGTGCCAGCCGTCCCGGGACAGGGCAAAACAATGAGCAGTTCTTC.

The table lists this clone with a count of one. The V call is TRBV19, the J call TRBJ1-5, with 9 bases matching TRBD1. Germline-derived CDR1 and CDR2 are LNHDA and SQIVND (reference sequence). V was pared by 4 bases and J by 9 bases, with 13 bases of the junction left unmatched. The CDR3 sequence is 16 residues long. In DNA, the CDR3 is TGTGCCAGTAGTAGCCTTCCCGGGACAGGGCTCTTGCCCCAGCATTTT. Translation: CASSSLPGTGLLPQHF.

Only a few counts were recorded for this clone. This chain joins TRBV5-1 and TRBJ1-2; 9 positions match TRBD1. Germline CDR1 SGHRS, CDR2 YFSETQ. This CDR3 is 14 amino acids long. J lost 6 bases, V lost 4 bases, and 7 bases had no gene match. The CDR3 nucleotides are TGCGCCAGCAGCGCGAACAGGGGGCAGGATGGCTACACCTTC. Its protein is CASSANRGQDGYTF.

The V and J genes are TRBV15 and TRBJ2-3, with 7 bases identical to TRBD1. The germline CDR1 and CDR2 sequences are LNHNV and YYDKDF (reference sequence). This CDR3 has 14 residues. With 4 bases clipped from V and 2 bases from J, the junction kept 3 bases outside the gene matches. CDR3 DNA sequence: TGTGCCACCAGCACCGGGACAGCCACAGATACGCAGTATTTT. As protein: CATSTGTATDTQYF.

The CDR3 reads CASSGTSGIADTQYF. In DNA form, the CDR3 reads TGTGCCAGCAGTGGGACTAGCGGGATCGCAGATACGCAGTATTTT. The chain is built from TRBV25-1 and TRBJ2-3, with 12 bases matching TRBD2. Germline CDR1 and CDR2: MGHDK and SYGVNS. The ends lost 4 bases at V and 4 bases at J; junction bases unmatched: 3. This CDR3 comprises 15 residues.

The V gene is TRBV2, the J gene TRBJ1-5, with 7 nucleotides matching TRBD1. V shed 5 bases, J shed 7 bases, and the junction held 11 bases outside the gene matches. This CDR3 has 15 amino acids. The V gene's germline CDR1 is SNHLY and CDR2 FYNNEI. The CDR3 nucleotides are TGTGCCAGCAGTCGGGACACAGGGGAATTGCAGCCCCAGCATTTT. Protein sequence: CASSRDTGELQPQHF.

The count of this clone is one. The J gene is TRBJ1-2, the V gene TRBV2; the D gene is possibly TRBD1 (6 bases). Germline V gene lookup returns CDR1 SNHLY and CDR2 FYNNEI. This CDR3 comprises 14 residues. V lost 6 bases to trimming and J lost 0 bases, with 11 bases between them. The CDR3 region is CASRPTGANYGYTF. The CDR3 bases are TGTGCCAGCAGGCCGACAGGAGCTAACTATGGCTACACCTTC.

CDR3 coding DNA: TGTGCCAGCAGCTTAGTCTCAGATACGCAGTATTTT. It codes for CASSLVSDTQYF. The gene calls are TRBV7-9 and TRBJ2-3; D is uncertain. V gave up 1 base and J gave up 4 bases, with 3 bases separating them. In germline, CDR1 is SEHNR, CDR2 FQNEAQ (reference sequence). The length of the CDR3 is 12 residues.

V usage is TRBV7-9 and J usage is TRBJ1-5; D unresolved. The CDR3 length is 15 residues. The germline V gene has CDR1 SEHNR and CDR2 FQNEAQ (reference sequence). Deletions cut 5 bases from V and 0 bases from J, with 11 bases between. The CDR3 DNA is TGTGCCAGCAGCCTAGAGCCTTATAGCAATCAGCCCCAGCATTTT. Encoded protein: CASSLEPYSNQPQHF.

The CDR3: CASSEPLGGNTEAFF. DNA of the CDR3: TGTGCCAGCAGTGAGCCCCTCGGGGGGAACACTGAAGCTTTCTTT. The chain recombines TRBV6-1 with TRBJ1-1; perhaps TRBD1 as D (5 bases). The V and J ends lost 3 bases and 1 base respectively, with 12 bases between them. Germline assignment: CDR1 MNHNS and CDR2 SASEGT. There are 15 residues in the CDR3.

V and J are TRBV6-6 and TRBJ1-4, with 11 bases fitting TRBD1. CDR1 and CDR2 from the germline V gene are MNHNY and SVGAGI (reference sequence). V shed 4 bases and J 8 bases; nucleotides not matched to a gene: 6. The CDR3 totals 15 residues. The CDR3 DNA sequence: TGTGCCAGCAGTTCCGGACAGGGGGCTGGAGAAAAACTGTTTTTT. Translated, it gives CASSSGQGAGEKLFF.

This chain uses TRBV6-1 with TRBJ2-7; possibly TRBD1 for D (7 bases). Trimming shortened V by 3 bases and J by 4 bases, and 16 bases separated the two germline ends. CDR1 is MNHNS, CDR2 SASEGT, per germline. This CDR3 spans 15 amino acids. The chain's CDR3 is CASSDGGTAKYEQYF. The CDR3 DNA reads TGTGCCAGCAGTGATGGAGGGACAGCTAAGTACGAGCAGTACTTC.

The sample holds a few counts of this clone. The rearrangement joins TRBV6-6 to TRBJ1-1; 10 nucleotides match TRBD1. Germline assignment: CDR1 MNHNY and CDR2 SVGAGI (reference sequence). J was trimmed by 1 base and V by 6 bases; bases with no gene match: 2. The CDR3 runs 14 residues. CDR3 in amino acids: CASSRTGGNTEAFF. In DNA form, the CDR3 reads TGTGCCAGCAGCCGGACAGGGGGGAACACTGAAGCTTTCTTT.

This clone was detected a few times. V and J are TRBV21-1 and TRBJ1-2; TRBD1 was called by the table and not checked on the DNA. TRBV21-1 is listed as a pseudogene. The length of the CDR3 is 16 residues. Written as DNA, the CDR3 is TGTGCCAGCAGCAGGGGCAGGGGGCATCTGGACTATGGCTACACCTTC. Its protein product is CASSRGRGHLDYGYTF.

The genes are TRBV7-6 and TRBJ2-7, with 12 bases fitting TRBD2. This CDR3 region has 16 residues. V dropped 3 bases and J dropped 3; count of bases not matched to a gene: 6. Germline lookup yields CDR1 SGHVS and CDR2 FNYEAQ. The DNA of the CDR3 is TGTGCCAGCAGCTTCCTGACTAGCGGGAGTATCTACGAGCAGTACTTC. Amino acid sequence: CASSFLTSGSIYEQYF.

V gene TRBV13 combines with J gene TRBJ2-7, with TRBD1 matching 8 bases. This CDR3 has 16 amino acids. The V gene's germline CDR1 is PRHDT and CDR2 FYEKMQ (reference sequence). V was pared by 5 bases and J by 4 bases, with 13 bases of the junction left unmatched. The CDR3 DNA sequence: TGTGCCAGCAGCCCGACCCAGGGGGCGGAGGCTTACGAGCAGTACTTC. It translates to CASSPTQGAEAYEQYF. The variable domain in full, completed from reference TRBV13 and TRBJ2-7, reads AAGVIQSPRHLIKEKRETATLKCYPIPRHDTVYWYQQGPGQDPQFLISFYEKMQSDKGSIPDRFSAQQFSDYHSELNMSSLELGDSALYFCASSPTQGAEAYEQYFGPGTRLTVT.

CDR3 protein: CASSPASGTYEQYF. The CDR3 coding sequence is TGTGCCAGTAGTCCTGCTAGCGGCACCTACGAGCAGTACTTC. The V gene is TRBV19, the J gene TRBJ2-7; 7 bases fit TRBD2. The germline V gene has CDR1 LNHDA and CDR2 SQIVND (reference sequence). CDR3 length: 14 amino acids. Trimming took 5 bases from V and 2 from J; bases not matched to a gene: 6.

The CDR3 nucleotides read TGTGCCATCAGAGGCGGCCGAACGGGAGAGACCCAGTACTTC. Its protein is CAIRGGRTGETQYF. This chain connects TRBV10-3 to TRBJ2-5; D not resolved. Germline CDR1 and CDR2: ENHRY and SYGVKD. Trimming shortened V by 6 bases and J by 4 bases, and 15 bases separated the two germline ends. This CDR3 has 14 residues.

The rearrangement links TRBV7-9 to TRBJ1-2; perhaps TRBD1 as D (6 bases). Trimming removed 1 base from V and 8 bases from J, with 11 bases in between. Per germline, CDR1 SEHNR and CDR2 FQNEAQ (reference sequence). This CDR3 has 13 residues. This chain's CDR3 is CASSLDRDRGYTF. The CDR3 DNA reads as TGTGCCAGCAGCTTAGACAGGGATCGGGGCTACACCTTC.

The V and J genes are TRBV2 and TRBJ1-1; 10 bases are a match to TRBD1. Germline lookup yields CDR1 SNHLY and CDR2 FYNNEI. Trimming cost V 5 bases and J 3 bases; bases outside gene matches: 3. CDR3 length equals 14 residues. Written as DNA, the CDR3 is TGTGCCAGCAGTCAGACAGGGGGCTACACTGAAGCTTTCTTT. It encodes CASSQTGGYTEAFF. Filled out from reference TRBV2 and TRBJ1-1, the complete variable domain reads EPEVTQTPSHQVTQMGQEVILRCVPISNHLYFYWYRQILGQKVEFLVSFYNNEISEKSEIFDDQFSVERPDGSNFTLKIRSTKLEDSAMYFCASSQTGGYTEAFFGQGTRLTVV.

This clone was found a few times. The CDR3 nucleotides are TGTGCCAGCAGTGAAGTGGGACAGGGTCAGCCCCAGCATTTT. This codes for CASSEVGQGQPQHF. The rearrangement links TRBV2 to TRBJ1-5; 9 bases agree with TRBD1. After removal of 1 base from V and 6 bases from J, the junction contained 1 base not matched to a gene. Germline CDR1 SNHLY, CDR2 FYNNEI. CDR3 length: 14 residues. The full variable domain, in which reference TRBV2 and TRBJ1-5 provide the parts outside the CDR3, is EPEVTQTPSHQVTQMGQEVILRCVPISNHLYFYWYRQILGQKVEFLVSFYNNEISEKSEIFDDQFSVERPDGSNFTLKIRSTKLEDSAMYFCASSEVGQGQPQHFGDGTRLSIL.

The genes are TRBV10-2 and TRBJ2-1; TRBD1 aligns across 10 bases. The germline V gene encodes CDR1 WSHSY and CDR2 SAAADI. This CDR3 spans 13 amino acids. J gave up 6 bases and V 4 bases, and 0 bases lay outside the gene matches. CDR3 sequence: CASSGTGGNEQFF. The CDR3 nucleotides read TGCGCCAGCAGTGGGACAGGGGGCAATGAGCAGTTCTTC.